The sequence of this TCR beta chain was determined in a study of shared clonotypes between healthy human individuals. Overall study: A couple of female and a few male donors aged 18 to 49 were enrolled. Overall study findings and caveats: The low donor count limited represented genetic and exposure-history diversity. It was anticipated that sequencing depth would influence how many clonotypes donors shared.

This clone was seen only a few times. Antigen: not known. This table comes from immunoSEQ multiplex PCR, and its TCRdb copy is limited to in-frame clones, with some not included. This table has about 500,000 clones, approximately 80% appearing once. The CDR3 spans 14 residues. Germline CDR1 reads MDHEN; CDR2 reads SYDVKM. V trimming: 5 bases; J trimming: 9 bases; junction bases outside the gene matches: 11. Those who donated, Caucasian adults without exception, all lived in Nashville, Tennessee. This chain joins TRBV28 and TRBJ2-3, with TRBD1 matching 7 bases. This TCR came from a woman in her thirties or forties in good health. Some clones in this sample may be carry-over from other donors' samples. Sequencing was done on a sample of PBMCs. The DNA of the CDR3 is TGTGCCAGCAGTCCGCATACAGGGGCGAAGACGCAGTATTTT. Amino acid sequence: CASSPHTGAKTQYF.